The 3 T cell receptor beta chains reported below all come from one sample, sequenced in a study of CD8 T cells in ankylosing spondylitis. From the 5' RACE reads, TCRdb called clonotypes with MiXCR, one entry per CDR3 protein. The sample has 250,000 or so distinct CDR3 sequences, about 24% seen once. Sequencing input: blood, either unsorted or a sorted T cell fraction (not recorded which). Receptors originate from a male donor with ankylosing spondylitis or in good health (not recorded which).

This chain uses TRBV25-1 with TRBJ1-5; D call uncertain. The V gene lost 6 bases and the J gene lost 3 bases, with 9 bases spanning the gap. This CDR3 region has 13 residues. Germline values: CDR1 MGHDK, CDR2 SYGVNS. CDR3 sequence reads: CASRDGNNQPQHF. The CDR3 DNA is TGTGCCAGCAGGGACGGTAACAATCAGCCCCAGCATTTT.

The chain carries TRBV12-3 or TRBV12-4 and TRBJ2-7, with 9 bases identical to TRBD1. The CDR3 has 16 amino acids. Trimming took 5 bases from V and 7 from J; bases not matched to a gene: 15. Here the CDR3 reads CASSPGQGRVGAEQYF. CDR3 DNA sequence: TGTGCCAGCAGTCCGGGACAGGGTCGCGTCGGAGCTGAGCAGTACTTC.

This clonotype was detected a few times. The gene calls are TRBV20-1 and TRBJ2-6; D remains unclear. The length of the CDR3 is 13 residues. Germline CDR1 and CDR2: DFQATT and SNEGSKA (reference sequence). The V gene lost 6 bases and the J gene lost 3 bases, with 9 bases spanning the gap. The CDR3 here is CSATLSGANVLTF. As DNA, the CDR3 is TGCAGTGCGACCTTAAGTGGGGCCAACGTCCTGACTTTC.